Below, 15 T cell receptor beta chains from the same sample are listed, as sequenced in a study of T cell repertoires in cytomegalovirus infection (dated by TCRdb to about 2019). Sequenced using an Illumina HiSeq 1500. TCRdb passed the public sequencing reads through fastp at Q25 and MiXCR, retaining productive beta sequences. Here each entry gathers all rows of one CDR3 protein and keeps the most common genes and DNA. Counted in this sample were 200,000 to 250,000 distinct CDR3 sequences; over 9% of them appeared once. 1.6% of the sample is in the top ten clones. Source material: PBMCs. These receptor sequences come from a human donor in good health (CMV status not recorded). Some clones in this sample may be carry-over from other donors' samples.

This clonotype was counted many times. DNA of the CDR3: TGTGCCAGCAGACCCGAGGTAGCATCCTACAATGAGCAGTTCTTC. Protein: CASRPEVASYNEQFF. The V call is TRBV7-2, the J call TRBJ2-1, with unresolved D. CDR1 is SGHTA and CDR2 is FQGNSA in the germline V gene. Trimming removed 6 bases from V and 1 base from J, with 13 bases in between. This CDR3 region has 15 residues.

The CDR3 sequence is CASSEANRAFF. The CDR3 DNA reads as TGTGCCAGCAGTGAAGCTAACCGAGCTTTCTTT. The chain joins TRBV25-1 to TRBJ1-1; D remains unclear. The ends were cut back, 2 bases at V and 10 bases at J, with 8 bases in the middle. The CDR3 is made up of 11 amino acids. Germline V lookup: CDR1 MGHDK, CDR2 SYGVNS.

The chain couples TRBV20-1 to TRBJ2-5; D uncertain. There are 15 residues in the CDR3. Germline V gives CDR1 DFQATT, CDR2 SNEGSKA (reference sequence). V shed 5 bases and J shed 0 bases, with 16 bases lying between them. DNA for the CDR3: TGCAGTGCTTACAACAGCCGAGCGTACCAAGAGACCCAGTACTTC. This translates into CSAYNSRAYQETQYF.

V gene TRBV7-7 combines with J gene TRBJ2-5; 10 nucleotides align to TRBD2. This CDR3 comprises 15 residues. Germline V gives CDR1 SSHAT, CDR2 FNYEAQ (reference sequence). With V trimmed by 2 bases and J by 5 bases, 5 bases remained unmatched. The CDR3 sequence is CASSLHGTSDETQYF. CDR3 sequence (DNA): TGTGCCAGCAGCTTACATGGGACTAGCGATGAGACCCAGTACTTC.

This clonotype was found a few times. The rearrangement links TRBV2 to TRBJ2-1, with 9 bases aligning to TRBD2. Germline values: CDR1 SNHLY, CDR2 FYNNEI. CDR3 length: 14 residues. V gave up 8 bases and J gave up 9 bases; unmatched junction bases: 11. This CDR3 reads CASGLAGDSSEQFF. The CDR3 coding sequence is TGTGCCAGCGGGTTAGCGGGAGACTCTAGTGAGCAGTTCTTC. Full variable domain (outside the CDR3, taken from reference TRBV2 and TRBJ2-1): EPEVTQTPSHQVTQMGQEVILRCVPISNHLYFYWYRQILGQKVEFLVSFYNNEISEKSEIFDDQFSVERPDGSNFTLKIRSTKLEDSAMYFCASGLAGDSSEQFFGPGTRLTVL.

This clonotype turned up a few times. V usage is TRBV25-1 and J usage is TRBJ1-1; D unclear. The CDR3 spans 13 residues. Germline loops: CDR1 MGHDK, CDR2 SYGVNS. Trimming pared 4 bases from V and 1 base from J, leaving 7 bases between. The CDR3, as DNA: TGTGCCAGCAGTGGACGGGGGAACACTGAAGCTTTCTTT. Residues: CASSGRGNTEAFF.

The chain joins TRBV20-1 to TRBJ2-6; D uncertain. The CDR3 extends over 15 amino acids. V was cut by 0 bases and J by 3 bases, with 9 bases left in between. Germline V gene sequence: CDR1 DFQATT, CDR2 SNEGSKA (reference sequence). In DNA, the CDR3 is TGCAGTGCTAGAGACGGTGTTAGTGGGGCCAACGTCCTGACTTTC. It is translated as CSARDGVSGANVLTF.

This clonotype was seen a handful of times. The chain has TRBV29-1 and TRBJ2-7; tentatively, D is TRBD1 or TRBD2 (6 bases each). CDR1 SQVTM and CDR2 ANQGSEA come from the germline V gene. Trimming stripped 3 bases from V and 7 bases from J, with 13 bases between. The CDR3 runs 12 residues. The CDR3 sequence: CSVEGARGEQYF. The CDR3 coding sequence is TGCAGCGTTGAGGGGGCCCGGGGGGAGCAGTACTTC.

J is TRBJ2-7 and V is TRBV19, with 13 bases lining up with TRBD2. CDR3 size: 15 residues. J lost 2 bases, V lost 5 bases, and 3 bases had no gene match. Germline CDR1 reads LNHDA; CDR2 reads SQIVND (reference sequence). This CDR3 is CASSEGTSGTYEQYF. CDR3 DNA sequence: TGTGCCAGTAGTGAGGGGACTAGCGGGACCTACGAGCAGTACTTC.

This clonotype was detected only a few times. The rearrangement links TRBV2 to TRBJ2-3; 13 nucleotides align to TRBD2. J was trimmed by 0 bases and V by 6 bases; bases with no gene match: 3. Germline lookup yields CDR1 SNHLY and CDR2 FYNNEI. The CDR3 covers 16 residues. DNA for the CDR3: TGTGCCAGCAGAGGGACTAGCGGGACTAGCACAGATACGCAGTATTTT. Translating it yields CASRGTSGTSTDTQYF.

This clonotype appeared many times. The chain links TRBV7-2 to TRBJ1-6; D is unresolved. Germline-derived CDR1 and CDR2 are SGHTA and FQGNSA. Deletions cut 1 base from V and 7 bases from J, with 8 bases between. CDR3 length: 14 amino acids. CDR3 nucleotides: TGTGCCAGCAGCTTAGTCCGGGGAAATTCACCCCTCCACTTT. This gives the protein CASSLVRGNSPLHF.

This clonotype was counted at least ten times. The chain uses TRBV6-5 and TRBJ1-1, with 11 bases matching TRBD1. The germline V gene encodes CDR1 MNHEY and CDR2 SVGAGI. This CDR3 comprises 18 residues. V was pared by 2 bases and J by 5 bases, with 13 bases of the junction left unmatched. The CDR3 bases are TGTGCCAGCAGTTACCGTCCACCGGGACAGGGGGTGAGGACTGAAGCTTTCTTT. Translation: CASSYRPPGQGVRTEAFF.

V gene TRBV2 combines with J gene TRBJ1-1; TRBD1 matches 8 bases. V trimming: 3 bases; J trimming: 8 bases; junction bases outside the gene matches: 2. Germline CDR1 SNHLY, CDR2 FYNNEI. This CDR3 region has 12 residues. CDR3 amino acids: CASSDDRGEAFF. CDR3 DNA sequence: TGTGCCAGCAGTGACGACAGGGGAGAAGCTTTCTTT.

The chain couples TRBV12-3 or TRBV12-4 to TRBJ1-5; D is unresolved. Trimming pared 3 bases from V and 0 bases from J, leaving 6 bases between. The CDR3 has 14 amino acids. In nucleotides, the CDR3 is TGTGCCAGCAGTTTCGATTATAGCAATCAGCCCCAGCATTTT. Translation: CASSFDYSNQPQHF.

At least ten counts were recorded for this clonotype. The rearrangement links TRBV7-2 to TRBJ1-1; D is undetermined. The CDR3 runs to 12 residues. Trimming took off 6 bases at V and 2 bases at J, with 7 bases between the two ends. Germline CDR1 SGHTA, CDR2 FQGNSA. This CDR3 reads CASRDGNTEAFF. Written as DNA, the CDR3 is TGTGCCAGCAGAGACGGTAACACTGAAGCTTTCTTT.